The 32 T cell receptor beta chains below come from one sample, sequenced in a study of T cell responses to AZD1222 COVID-19 vaccine. Sequencing used immunoSEQ multiplex PCR; TCRdb keeps in-frame clones, though not all of them. Counted here are roughly 150,000 clones, nearly 95% occurring once; the ten biggest clones make up 2% to 2.5%. Sample: peripheral blood, taken on day 0 of AZD1222 vaccination. All receptors derive from an adult in good health.

The V and J genes are TRBV4-1 and TRBJ1-1; 8 nucleotides align to TRBD1. V was clipped by 0 bases and J by 3 bases; unmatched bases: 3. CDR3 length equals 15 residues. CDR1 and CDR2 from the germline V gene are MGHRA and YSYEKL. The CDR3 sequence: CASSQETGGYTEAFF. DNA of the CDR3: TGCGCCAGCAGCCAAGAAACAGGGGGATACACTGAAGCTTTCTTT.

The chain employs TRBV18 and TRBJ2-3; 7 bases map to TRBD1. CDR3 length: 12 residues. V shed 8 bases, J shed 6 bases, and the junction held 5 bases outside the gene matches. Germline CDR1 KGHSH, CDR2 LQKENI. The CDR3 nucleotides read TGTGCCAGCCGGGACAGTCCGGATACGCAGTATTTT. This gives the protein CASRDSPDTQYF. The entire variable domain, with the rest obtained from reference TRBV18 and TRBJ2-3, is as follows: NAGVMQNPRHLVRRRGQEARLRCSPMKGHSHVYWYRQLPEEGLKFMVYLQKENIIDESGMPKERFSAEFPKEGPSILRIQQVVRGDSAAYFCASRDSPDTQYFGPGTRLTVL.

The chain joins TRBV3-1 (or the pseudogene TRBV3-2) to TRBJ2-7; 7 bases align to TRBD1. The germline V gene has CDR1 LGHDT and CDR2 YNNKEL (reference sequence). There are 14 residues in the CDR3. The V gene end was trimmed by 0 bases and the J gene end by 5 bases; junction bases not matched to a gene: 4. In DNA, the CDR3 is TGTGCCAGCAGCCAAGAGGGCAGGGGGAACGAGCAGTACTTC. Translating gives CASSQEGRGNEQYF.

The chain employs TRBV2 and TRBJ2-7; weak D call: TRBD1 (5 bases). V lost 6 bases to trimming and J lost 1 base, with 10 bases between them. Germline CDR1 and CDR2: SNHLY and FYNNEI. The CDR3 has 13 amino acids. The CDR3 DNA reads as TGTGCCAGCAGAGCCCCAGGGTCCTACGAGCAGTACTTC. Translating it yields CASRAPGSYEQYF.

The V gene is TRBV5-6, the J gene TRBJ1-2; 7 positions agree with TRBD1. The V segment lost 1 base and the J segment 7 bases; nucleotides outside the gene matches: 10. Germline V lookup: CDR1 SGHDT, CDR2 YYEEEE. CDR3 size: 15 residues. The CDR3 is CASSLSRRQGLGYTF. CDR3 nucleotide sequence: TGTGCCAGCAGCTTGAGTAGGAGACAGGGCCTTGGCTACACCTTC.

V is TRBV19 and J is TRBJ2-3, with TRBD2 identical over 10 bases. Germline V gene data show CDR1 as LNHDA and CDR2 as SQIVND (reference sequence). The CDR3 length is 15 residues. Trimming removed 6 bases from V and 2 bases from J; junction bases left unmatched: 5. The CDR3 sequence is CASRQLAGLTDTQYF. DNA for the CDR3: TGTGCCAGTAGACAACTAGCGGGACTCACAGATACGCAGTATTTT.

This clone was detected once. J is TRBJ2-2 and V is TRBV6-5, with TRBD1 as a possible D gene (5 bases). Germline V gives CDR1 MNHEY, CDR2 SVGAGI. The CDR3 spans 13 residues. Trimming shortened V by 5 bases and J by 6 bases, and 10 bases separated the two germline ends. CDR3 DNA: TGTGCCAGCAGTACGTGGGGCCCCGGGGAGCTGTTTTTT. This sequence encodes CASSTWGPGELFF.

In DNA form, the CDR3 reads TGTGCCAGCAGCGCCGGACTAGCGGGAGGCGGCTACGAGCAGTACTTC. Protein sequence: CASSAGLAGGGYEQYF. The chain links TRBV9 to TRBJ2-7; 14 bases line up with TRBD2. The CDR3 is 16 amino acids. V trimming: 3 bases; J trimming: 3 bases; junction bases outside the gene matches: 5. Per the germline V gene, CDR1 is SGDLS and CDR2 is YYNGEE.

This chain uses TRBV18 with TRBJ1-2; possible D gene TRBD1, 5 bases. The CDR3 contains 13 residues. V gave up 6 bases and J gave up 3 bases, with 11 bases separating them. Germline V CDR1 and CDR2: KGHSH, LQKENI. CDR3 nucleotide sequence: TGTGCCAGCTCTCCCAGGGCTGACTATGGCTACACCTTC. Encoded protein: CASSPRADYGYTF.

V is TRBV27 and J is TRBJ2-7; no clear D gene. V lost 1 base to trimming and J lost 3 bases, with 7 bases between them. This CDR3 has 13 amino acids. Germline CDR1 MNHEY, CDR2 SMNVEV (reference sequence). The CDR3 region is CASSLYNSYEQYF. DNA for the CDR3: TGTGCCAGCAGTTTATATAACAGCTACGAGCAGTACTTC.

This chain connects TRBV5-4 to TRBJ2-3; D call uncertain. CDR1 and CDR2 from the germline V gene are SGHNT and YYREEE (reference sequence). Trimming cost V 4 bases and J 7 bases, with 7 bases left between them. The length of the CDR3 is 11 residues. CDR3 protein: CASSLLNTQYF. As DNA, the CDR3 is TGTGCCAGCAGCCTACTGAATACGCAGTATTTT.

CDR3 amino acids: CASRGLADNEQFF. The CDR3 DNA reads TGTGCCAGCAGGGGACTAGCGGACAATGAGCAGTTCTTC. The chain is built from TRBV3-1 (or the pseudogene TRBV3-2) and TRBJ2-1, with 11 bases matching TRBD2. The V gene's germline CDR1 is LGHDT and CDR2 YNNKEL (reference sequence). After removal of 6 bases from V and 5 bases from J, the junction contained 0 bases not matched to a gene. This CDR3 is built from 13 residues.

This sequence joins TRBV25-1 and TRBJ2-7; D may be TRBD2 (5 bases). This CDR3 is 13 amino acids long. With 4 bases removed from V and 6 bases from J, the gap between germline ends came to 13 bases. CDR1 and CDR2 (germline): MGHDK, SYGVNS. In nucleotides, the CDR3 is TGTGCCAGCAGTGGGGAACGCGGGCTCGAGCAGTACTTC. It specifies CASSGERGLEQYF.

The chain joins TRBV30 to TRBJ1-2; possibly TRBD1 for D (6 bases). Germline V CDR1 and CDR2: GTSNPN, SVGIG (reference sequence). The CDR3 runs 15 residues. Trimming cost V 0 bases and J 4 bases, with 15 bases left between them. CDR3 in DNA: TGTGCCTGGAGTGTACGGGGGCCAGCAAGCTATGGCTACACCTTC. Translated, it gives CAWSVRGPASYGYTF.

This clone showed up just once. The rearrangement links TRBV5-1 to TRBJ2-5; maybe TRBD1 (5 bases). The CDR3 is made up of 13 amino acids. Trimming stripped 0 bases from V and 6 bases from J, with 9 bases between. Germline CDR1 SGHRS, CDR2 YFSETQ. The CDR3 loop is CASSLDQGKTQYF. The CDR3 nucleotides read TGCGCCAGCAGCTTGGATCAGGGCAAGACCCAGTACTTC.

A single count supports this clone. This chain joins TRBV4-3 and TRBJ2-7; 8 nucleotides match TRBD1. The J segment lost 1 base and the V segment lost 0 bases, leaving 2 bases of the junction unmatched. The CDR3 consists of 15 residues. CDR1 and CDR2 (germline): LGHNA, YSLEER. CDR3 sequence reads: CASSQEDRESYEQYF. DNA of the CDR3: TGCGCCAGCAGCCAAGAGGACAGGGAGTCCTACGAGCAGTACTTC.

V is TRBV7-9 and J is TRBJ2-7; 12 bases are shared with TRBD1. Germline CDR1 reads SEHNR; CDR2 reads FQNEAQ (reference sequence). The CDR3 is made up of 15 amino acids. Trimming took 4 bases from V and 5 from J; bases not matched to a gene: 6. CDR3 region: CASSYSGTGGNEQYF. The CDR3 DNA reads TGTGCCAGCAGCTACTCCGGGACAGGGGGCAACGAGCAGTACTTC.

This clone appeared a single time. The genes are TRBV28 and TRBJ2-5, with 9 nucleotides matching TRBD1. Germline loops: CDR1 MDHEN, CDR2 SYDVKM. With 5 bases clipped from V and 7 bases from J, the junction kept 5 bases outside the gene matches. The CDR3 covers 13 residues. CDR3: CASSGQGLGTQYF. DNA for the CDR3: TGTGCCAGCAGTGGACAGGGGCTGGGGACCCAGTACTTC.

This clone came up once. This chain connects TRBV7-6 to TRBJ2-3, with 7 bases lining up with TRBD2. V was pared by 1 base and J by 0 bases, with 10 bases of the junction left unmatched. The CDR3 extends over 18 amino acids. Germline V lookup: CDR1 SGHVS, CDR2 FNYEAQ. The DNA of the CDR3 is TGTGCCAGCAGCTTAGTGGTTGCGACTAGCACTAGCACAGATACGCAGTATTTT. This sequence encodes CASSLVVATSTSTDTQYF.

This rearrangement joins TRBV19 to TRBJ1-4, with a possible D match to TRBD1 (6 bases). This CDR3 comprises 14 residues. V shed 6 bases and J shed 0 bases, with 8 bases lying between them. Germline V gene data show CDR1 as LNHDA and CDR2 as SQIVND (reference sequence). The CDR3 protein is CASRRTATNEKLFF. The CDR3 DNA sequence: TGTGCCAGTAGGAGGACAGCAACTAATGAAAAACTGTTTTTT.

The chain couples TRBV30 to TRBJ2-3, with D perhaps matching TRBD1 or TRBD2 (6 bases each). Germline V gene lookup returns CDR1 GTSNPN and CDR2 SVGIG (reference sequence). The CDR3 extends over 14 amino acids. Trimming removed 2 bases at V and 4 bases at J, with 13 bases between. The DNA of the CDR3 is TGTGCCTGGAGTAACTGGGGGGCCCCAGATACGCAGTATTTT. This translates into CAWSNWGAPDTQYF.

The rearrangement joins TRBV5-1 to TRBJ2-7; unclear D gene. Deletions cut 1 base from V and 5 bases from J, with 7 bases between. The CDR3 consists of 12 residues. Germline V gene sequence: CDR1 SGHRS, CDR2 YFSETQ. The CDR3 is CASSLKANEQYF. The DNA of the CDR3 is TGCGCCAGCAGCTTGAAGGCGAACGAGCAGTACTTC.

The chain recombines TRBV28 with TRBJ1-2; D not certain. Per germline, CDR1 MDHEN and CDR2 SYDVKM. The CDR3 length is 12 residues. Trimming took 8 bases from V and 0 from J, leaving 7 bases between them. CDR3 residues: CASDSSNYGYTF. The CDR3, as DNA: TGTGCCAGCGATTCCTCTAACTATGGCTACACCTTC.

This sequence joins TRBV3-1 (or the pseudogene TRBV3-2) and TRBJ2-3; perhaps TRBD2 as D (5 bases). V was cut by 10 bases and J by 1 base, with 12 bases left in between. Germline CDR1 reads LGHDT; CDR2 reads YNNKEL (reference sequence). This CDR3 region has 13 residues. The CDR3 coding sequence is TGTGCCACAACTAGACGGGGCACAGATACGCAGTATTTT. It specifies CATTRRGTDTQYF.

The rearrangement joins TRBV2 to TRBJ2-1; TRBD2 matches 13 bases. Germline CDR1 reads SNHLY; CDR2 reads FYNNEI. The CDR3 consists of 16 residues. Trimming removed 4 bases from V and 5 bases from J; junction bases left unmatched: 5. The CDR3 protein is CASSVMGLAGHNEQFF. The CDR3 nucleotides are TGTGCCAGCAGTGTCATGGGACTAGCGGGGCACAATGAGCAGTTCTTC.

This chain links TRBV5-5 with TRBJ1-4; 7 bases are a match to TRBD1. CDR3 size: 15 residues. J gave up 16 bases and V 4 bases, and 19 bases lay outside the gene matches. Germline CDR1 reads SGHKS; CDR2 reads YYEKEE (reference sequence). CDR3 amino acids: CASSADLLRDRSRFF. The CDR3 DNA follows: TGTGCCAGCAGCGCCGACTTACTGCGGGACAGAAGTCGGTTTTTT.

The chain couples TRBV6-5 to TRBJ1-2, with 9 bases aligning to TRBD1. The CDR3 runs to 13 residues. Germline CDR1 MNHEY, CDR2 SVGAGI. Losses at the gene ends were 6 bases for V and 7 bases for J; bases not matched to a gene: 6. CDR3 protein: CASSPTGGSGYTF. The CDR3 DNA reads as TGTGCCAGCAGCCCGACAGGGGGAAGTGGCTACACCTTC.

In the case of this clone: This could be a read error, since a much larger clone is one nucleotide away. Other DNA sequences in this specimen translate into the identical CDR3. The chain links TRBV18 to TRBJ2-1; 8 bases match TRBD2. J gave up 7 bases and V 3 bases, and 8 bases lay outside the gene matches. The CDR3 has 15 amino acids. Germline V gives CDR1 KGHSH, CDR2 LQKENI. Here the CDR3 DNA reads TGTGCCAGCTCACCTGGCGGGGGACTAGAGAATGAGCAGTTCTTC. It encodes CASSPGGGLENEQFF.

This chain links TRBV27 with TRBJ1-1; 10 bases match TRBD1. This CDR3 is 14 amino acids long. V shed 5 bases and J 4 bases; nucleotides not matched to a gene: 4. Germline-derived CDR1 and CDR2 are MNHEY and SMNVEV (reference sequence). The DNA for the CDR3 is TGTGCCAGCAGTCCCGGACAGGGGGGCACTGAAGCTTTCTTT. It codes for CASSPGQGGTEAFF.

This rearrangement joins TRBV6-1 to TRBJ2-7; tentative D call: TRBD2 (5 bases). CDR3 length equals 18 residues. V was pared by 0 bases and J by 0 bases, with 18 bases between. The V gene's germline CDR1 is MNHNS and CDR2 SASEGT. In DNA, the CDR3 is TGTGCCAGCAGTGAAGCGTCTGGGCGGGCGGTCCTCTCCTACGAGCAGTACTTC. Its protein is CASSEASGRAVLSYEQYF.

This clone was detected only once. This chain uses TRBV6-2 or TRBV6-3 with TRBJ2-7, with TRBD2 matching over 11 bases. This CDR3 is 15 amino acids long. The J segment lost 3 bases and the V segment lost 2 bases, leaving 3 bases of the junction unmatched. The germline gives CDR1 MNHEY, CDR2 SVGEGT. The CDR3 spells CASSYLAGGIYEQYF. The DNA for the CDR3 is TGTGCCAGCAGTTACCTAGCGGGAGGTATCTACGAGCAGTACTTC.

V is TRBV6-5 and J is TRBJ1-5; 7 positions match TRBD1. Per the germline V gene, CDR1 is MNHEY and CDR2 is SVGAGI. The CDR3 spans 13 residues. The CDR3 is CAVGGVNNQPQHF. The CDR3 DNA is TGTGCAGTAGGGGGCGTTAACAATCAGCCCCAGCATTTT.